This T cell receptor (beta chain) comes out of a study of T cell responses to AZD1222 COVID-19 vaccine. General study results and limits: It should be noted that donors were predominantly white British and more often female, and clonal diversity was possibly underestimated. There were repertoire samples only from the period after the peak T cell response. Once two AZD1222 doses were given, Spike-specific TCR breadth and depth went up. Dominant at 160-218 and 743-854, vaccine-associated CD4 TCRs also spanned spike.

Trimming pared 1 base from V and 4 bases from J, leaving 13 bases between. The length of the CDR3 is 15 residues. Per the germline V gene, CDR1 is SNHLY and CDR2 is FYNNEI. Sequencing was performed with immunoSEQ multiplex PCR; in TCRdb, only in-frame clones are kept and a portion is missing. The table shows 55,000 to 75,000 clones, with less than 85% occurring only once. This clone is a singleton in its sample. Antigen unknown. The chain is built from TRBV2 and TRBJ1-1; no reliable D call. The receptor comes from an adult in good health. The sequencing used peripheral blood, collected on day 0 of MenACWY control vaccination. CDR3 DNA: TGTGCCAGCAGTGAAGGTCTGGGTGTGGGCACTGAAGCTTTCTTT. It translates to CASSEGLGVGTEAFF.